This TCR beta chain emerged from a study of glioma-infiltrating T cells after dendritic cell vaccination. With 5 bases clipped from V and 1 base from J, the junction kept 7 bases outside the gene matches. Germline V CDR1 and CDR2: MNHNS, SASEGT. The CDR3 loop spans 15 amino acids. The data were produced by immunoSEQ multiplex PCR, yet TCRdb's version contains in-frame clones alone and is incomplete. The sample includes about 25,000 clones, 89% of them seen just once. Time point noted: after dendritic cell vaccination, including at tumor progression/relapse. The sequenced sample was blood, obtained after dendritic cell vaccination. This chain links TRBV6-1 with TRBJ2-7, with 8 bases aligning to TRBD1. The sequence was obtained from a human donor with glioblastoma. The CDR3 DNA is TGTGCCAGCAGTACGGACAGGGTAATATCCTACGAGCAGTACTTC. Protein sequence: CASSTDRVISYEQYF.